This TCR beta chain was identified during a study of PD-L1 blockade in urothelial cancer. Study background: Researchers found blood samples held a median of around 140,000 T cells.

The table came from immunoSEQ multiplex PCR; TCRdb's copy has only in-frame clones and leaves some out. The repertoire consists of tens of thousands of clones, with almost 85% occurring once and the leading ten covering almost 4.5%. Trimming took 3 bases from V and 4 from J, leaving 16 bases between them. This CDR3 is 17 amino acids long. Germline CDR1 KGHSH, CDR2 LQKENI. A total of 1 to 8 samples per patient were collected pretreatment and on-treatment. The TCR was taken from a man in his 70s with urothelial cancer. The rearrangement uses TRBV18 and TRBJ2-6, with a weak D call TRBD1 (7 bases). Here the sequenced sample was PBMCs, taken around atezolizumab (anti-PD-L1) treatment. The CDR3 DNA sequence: TGTGCCAGCTCACCTCAGGGGGGCGGCATCGGGGCCAACGTCCTGACTTTC. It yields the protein CASSPQGGGIGANVLTF.